Below are 10 T cell receptor beta chains sequenced from a single sample in a study of cytomegalovirus exposure and HLA in healthy donors. A multiplex PCR was run with 60 Vbeta primers and 13 Jbeta primers. Generated by immunoSEQ multiplex PCR, the TCRdb table keeps only in-frame clones and is missing some. Here the sample spans 120,000 to 150,000 clones, around 79% being singletons. The sequenced sample was PBMCs. The receptors here all came from a man under 40 in good health and CMV-seropositive.

The chain combines TRBV27 with TRBJ2-7; 7 bases are a match to TRBD1. The CDR3 totals 14 residues. The V gene's germline CDR1 is MNHEY and CDR2 SMNVEV (reference sequence). V shed 5 bases, J shed 2 bases, and the junction held 6 bases outside the gene matches. The CDR3 nucleotides read TGTGCCAGCAGTACGACAGGGCATACCTACGAGCAGTACTTC. This translates into CASSTTGHTYEQYF.

The chain recombines TRBV7-9 with TRBJ1-4, with TRBD1 as a possible D gene (5 bases). In germline, CDR1 is SEHNR, CDR2 FQNEAQ (reference sequence). The CDR3 has 16 amino acids. V was shortened by 3 bases and J by 6 bases, with 17 bases between the two germline ends. The CDR3 DNA is TGTGCCAGCAGCTTGGATACAGGATTTAAGGATGAAAAACTGTTTTTT. Amino acid sequence: CASSLDTGFKDEKLFF.

CDR3 sequence: CASSYPKGLAGGRHNEQFF. The CDR3 DNA reads TGTGCCAGCAGCTACCCAAAGGGACTAGCGGGAGGGCGTCACAATGAGCAGTTCTTC. The V gene is TRBV7-6, the J gene TRBJ2-1; the match to TRBD2 covers 16 bases. Germline trimming cut 4 bases from V and 5 bases from J; bases unmatched to any gene: 11. Germline lookup yields CDR1 SGHVS and CDR2 FNYEAQ. CDR3 length equals 19 residues.

The chain couples TRBV5-4 to TRBJ1-2; D perhaps matches TRBD1 (5 bases). Trimming took off 2 bases at V and 13 bases at J, with 36 bases between the two ends. Germline V gene lookup returns CDR1 SGHNT and CDR2 YYREEE (reference sequence). This CDR3 has 19 residues. CDR3 residues: CASSLGLLLEGLQRMGGTF. CDR3 sequence (DNA): TGTGCCAGCAGCTTAGGTCTGTTACTTGAGGGACTGCAACGTATGGGGGGCACCTTC.

The J gene is TRBJ2-7, the V gene TRBV28, with TRBD1 matching over 8 bases. The CDR3 sequence is 15 residues long. The V segment lost 4 bases and the J segment 2 bases; nucleotides outside the gene matches: 7. Germline V gives CDR1 MDHEN, CDR2 SYDVKM. The CDR3 loop reads CASSSVDRETYEQYF. The CDR3 nucleotides read TGTGCCAGCAGTTCTGTGGACAGGGAAACCTACGAGCAGTACTTC.

This clone appeared a single time. The rearrangement joins TRBV28 to TRBJ1-5; D is undetermined. V lost 2 bases to trimming and J lost 6 bases, with 14 bases between them. Germline lookup yields CDR1 MDHEN and CDR2 SYDVKM. This CDR3 is 15 amino acids long. The CDR3 DNA reads as TGTGCCAGCAGTTTAAGCGGCACCATCAGTCAGCCCCAGCATTTT. It translates to CASSLSGTISQPQHF. The full variable domain, rest sourced from reference TRBV28 and TRBJ1-5, is DVKVTQSSRYLVKRTGEKVFLECVQDMDHENMFWYRQDPGLGLRLIYFSYDVKMKEKGDIPEGYSVSREKKERFSLILESASTNQTSMYLCASSLSGTISQPQHFGDGTRLSIL.

The chain couples TRBV11-2 to TRBJ2-7; a weak D match, TRBD2 (6 bases). The CDR3 has 15 residues. The V gene lost 6 bases and the J gene lost 4 bases, with 19 bases spanning the gap. CDR1 SGHAT and CDR2 FQNNGV come from the germline V gene. The CDR3, as DNA: TGTGCCAGCAGTTTCCTTGTGGGGGACTTTTACGAGCAGTACTTC. It is translated as CASSFLVGDFYEQYF.

Details on this clone: At one of its ends the junction is not consistent with the germline gene, which may arise from a read error. J is TRBJ2-2 and V is TRBV7-9, with D perhaps TRBD1 (6 bases). The germline V gene has CDR1 SEHNR and CDR2 FQNEAQ (reference sequence). CDR3 size: 14 residues. CDR3 residues: CSSSFGQYTGELFF. The DNA for the CDR3 is TGTTCCAGCAGCTTTGGACAGTACACCGGGGAGCTGTTTTTT.

This sequence joins TRBV2 and TRBJ2-7, with TRBD1 matching 10 bases. The germline gives CDR1 SNHLY, CDR2 FYNNEI. The CDR3 runs 15 residues. The ends lost 9 bases at V and 5 bases at J; junction bases unmatched: 13. This CDR3 reads CASTFAGQGTDEQYF. In DNA, the CDR3 is TGTGCCAGTACCTTTGCGGGACAGGGGACCGACGAGCAGTACTTC. The full variable domain, with the rest looked up from reference TRBV2 and TRBJ2-7, is EPEVTQTPSHQVTQMGQEVILRCVPISNHLYFYWYRQILGQKVEFLVSFYNNEISEKSEIFDDQFSVERPDGSNFTLKIRSTKLEDSAMYFCASTFAGQGTDEQYFGPGTRLTVT.

V is TRBV5-6 and J is TRBJ1-2; TRBD1 matches at 8 bases. V lost 5 bases to trimming and J lost 6 bases; unmatched junction nucleotides: 9. The CDR3 has 14 amino acids. Germline CDR1 and CDR2: SGHDT and YYEEEE. This CDR3 is CASRGTGRDDGYTF. The CDR3 DNA follows: TGTGCCAGCAGAGGGACAGGTCGGGACGATGGCTACACCTTC.